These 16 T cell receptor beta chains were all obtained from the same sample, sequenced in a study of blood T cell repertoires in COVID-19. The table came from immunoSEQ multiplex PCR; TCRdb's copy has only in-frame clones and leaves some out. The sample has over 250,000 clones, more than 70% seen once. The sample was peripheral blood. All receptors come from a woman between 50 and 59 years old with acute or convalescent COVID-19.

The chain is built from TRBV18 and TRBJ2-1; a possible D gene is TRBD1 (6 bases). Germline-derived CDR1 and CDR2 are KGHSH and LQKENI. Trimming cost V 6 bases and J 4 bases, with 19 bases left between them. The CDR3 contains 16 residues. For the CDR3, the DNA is TGTGCCAGCTCCTACCAGGGGCCCAACTCTTACAATGAGCAGTTCTTC. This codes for CASSYQGPNSYNEQFF.

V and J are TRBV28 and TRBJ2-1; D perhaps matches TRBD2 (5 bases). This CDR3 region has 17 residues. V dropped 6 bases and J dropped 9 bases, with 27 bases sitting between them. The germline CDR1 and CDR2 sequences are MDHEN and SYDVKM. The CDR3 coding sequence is TGTGCCAGCAGCATAACTTTCGTGGGATCACCCGCGGGTGAGCAGTTCTTC. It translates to CASSITFVGSPAGEQFF.

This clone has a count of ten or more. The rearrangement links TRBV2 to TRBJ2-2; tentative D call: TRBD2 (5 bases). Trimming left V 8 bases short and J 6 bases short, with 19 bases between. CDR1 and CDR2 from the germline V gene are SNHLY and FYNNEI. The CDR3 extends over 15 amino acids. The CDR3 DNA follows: TGTGCCAGCGCCTCCCCAGAACTAGTTCCCGGGGAGCTGTTTTTT. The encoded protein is CASASPELVPGELFF.

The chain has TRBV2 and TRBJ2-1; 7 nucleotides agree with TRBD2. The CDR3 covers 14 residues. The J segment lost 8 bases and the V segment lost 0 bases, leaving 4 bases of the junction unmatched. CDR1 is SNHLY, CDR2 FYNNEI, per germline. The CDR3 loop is CASSEAGGPDEQFF. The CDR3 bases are TGTGCCAGCAGTGAAGCGGGAGGGCCCGATGAGCAGTTCTTC.

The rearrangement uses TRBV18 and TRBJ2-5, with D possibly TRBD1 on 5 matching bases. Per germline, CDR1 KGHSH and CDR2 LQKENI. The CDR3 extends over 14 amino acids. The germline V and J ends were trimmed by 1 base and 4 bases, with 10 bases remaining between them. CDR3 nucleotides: TGTGCCAGCTCACCACGGGGCCGTCTAGAGACCCAGTACTTC. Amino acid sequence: CASSPRGRLETQYF.

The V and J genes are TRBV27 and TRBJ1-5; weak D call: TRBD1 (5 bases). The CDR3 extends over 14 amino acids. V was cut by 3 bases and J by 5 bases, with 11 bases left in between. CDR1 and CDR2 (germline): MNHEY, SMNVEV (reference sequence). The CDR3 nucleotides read TGTGCCAGCAGTTTGGCAGGGTTAGATCAGCCCCAGCATTTT. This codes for CASSLAGLDQPQHF.

The CDR3 is CASSGTSGRANNEQFF. CDR3 in DNA: TGTGCCAGCAGTGGGACTAGCGGGAGGGCCAACAATGAGCAGTTCTTC. This chain links TRBV6-2 or TRBV6-3 with TRBJ2-1, with 16 nucleotides matching TRBD2. This CDR3 spans 16 amino acids. Germline V gene lookup returns CDR1 MNHEY and CDR2 SVGEGT. V lost 5 bases to trimming and J lost 5 bases; unmatched junction nucleotides: 3.

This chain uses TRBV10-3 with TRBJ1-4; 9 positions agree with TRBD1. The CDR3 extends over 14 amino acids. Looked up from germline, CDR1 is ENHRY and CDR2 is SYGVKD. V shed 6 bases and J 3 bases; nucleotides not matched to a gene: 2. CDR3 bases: TGTGCCATCAGCCGACAGGGGGCTAATGAAAAACTGTTTTTT. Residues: CAISRQGANEKLFF.

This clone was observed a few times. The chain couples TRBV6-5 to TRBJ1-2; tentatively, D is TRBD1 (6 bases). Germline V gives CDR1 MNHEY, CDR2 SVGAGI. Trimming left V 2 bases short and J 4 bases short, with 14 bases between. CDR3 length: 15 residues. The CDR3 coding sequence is TGTGCCAGCAGTTACACCCGGGACAACTTCTATGGCTACACCTTC. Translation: CASSYTRDNFYGYTF.

The CDR3 reads CASSSGQGRETQYF. The CDR3 DNA is TGCGCCAGCAGCTCAGGACAGGGTAGGGAGACCCAGTACTTC. J is TRBJ2-5 and V is TRBV5-1, with 8 bases matching TRBD1. Germline loops: CDR1 SGHRS, CDR2 YFSETQ. The J segment lost 5 bases and the V segment lost 3 bases, leaving 6 bases of the junction unmatched. The CDR3 consists of 14 residues.

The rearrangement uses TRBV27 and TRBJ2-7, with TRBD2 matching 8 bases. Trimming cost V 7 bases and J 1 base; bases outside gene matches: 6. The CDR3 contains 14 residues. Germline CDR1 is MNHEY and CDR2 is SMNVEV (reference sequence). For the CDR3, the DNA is TGTGCCAGCACCTCTACTAGCGGATCCTACGAGCAGTACTTC. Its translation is CASTSTSGSYEQYF.

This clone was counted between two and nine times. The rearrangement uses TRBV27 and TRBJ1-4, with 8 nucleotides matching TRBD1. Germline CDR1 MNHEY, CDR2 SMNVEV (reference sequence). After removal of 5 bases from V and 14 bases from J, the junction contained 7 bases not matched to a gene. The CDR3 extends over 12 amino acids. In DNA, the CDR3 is TGTGCCAGCAGTCCCAACAGGGGGAGGCTGTTTTTT. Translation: CASSPNRGRLFF.

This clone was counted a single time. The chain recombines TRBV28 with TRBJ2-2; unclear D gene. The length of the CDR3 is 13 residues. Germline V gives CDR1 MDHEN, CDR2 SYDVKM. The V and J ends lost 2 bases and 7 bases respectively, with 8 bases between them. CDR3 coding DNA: TGTGCCAGCAGTTTAGCATCTATCGGGGAGCTGTTTTTT. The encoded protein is CASSLASIGELFF.

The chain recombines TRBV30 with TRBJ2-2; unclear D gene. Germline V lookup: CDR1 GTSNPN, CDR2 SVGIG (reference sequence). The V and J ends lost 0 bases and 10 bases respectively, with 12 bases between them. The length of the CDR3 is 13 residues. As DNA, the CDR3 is TGTGCCTGGAGTGTATTTGGGCCGGAGGAGCTGTTTTTT. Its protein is CAWSVFGPEELFF.

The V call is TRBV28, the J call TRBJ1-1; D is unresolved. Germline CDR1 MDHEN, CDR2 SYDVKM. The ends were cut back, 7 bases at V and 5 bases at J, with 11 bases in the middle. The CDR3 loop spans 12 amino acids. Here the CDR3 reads CASTSTRTEAFF. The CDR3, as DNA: TGTGCCAGCACCTCAACCCGGACTGAAGCTTTCTTT.

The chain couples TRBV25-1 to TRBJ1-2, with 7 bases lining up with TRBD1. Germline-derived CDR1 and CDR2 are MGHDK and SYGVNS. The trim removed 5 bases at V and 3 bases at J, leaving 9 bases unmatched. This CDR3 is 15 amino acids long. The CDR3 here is CASSRTGALYYGYTF. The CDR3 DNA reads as TGTGCCAGCAGTCGTACAGGGGCGCTCTACTATGGCTACACCTTC.